This passage covers 26 T cell receptor beta chains from one sample sequenced in a study of B cell selection in AIRE deficiency (dated by TCRdb to between 2017 and 2020). Library generation was performed with the immunoSEQ multiplex PCR assay. The table comes from immuneACCESS by way of TCRdb, which keeps in-frame sequences with V and J called. Part of the clones is missing from these tables; in studies checked, under half for an unresolved V gene and the rest for unknown reasons. The sample profile shows 20,000 or so clones; around 90% of them were found once. Approximately 1.5% of the sample lies in the top ten. Regulatory T cells were sorted as cells that were CD4+CD25hiCD127low/negative. Sample: CD4+CD25+ Tregs sorted from PBMCs. The origin of the receptors is a human donor in good health.

The chain combines TRBV2 with TRBJ2-7; TRBD1 matches 9 bases. V trimming: 6 bases; J trimming: 3 bases; junction bases outside the gene matches: 12. The CDR3 runs to 16 residues. Germline V lookup: CDR1 SNHLY, CDR2 FYNNEI. CDR3 sequence: CASRKASGTGLYEQYF. The CDR3 region has the DNA TGTGCCAGCAGAAAGGCCTCCGGGACAGGGCTCTACGAGCAGTACTTC.

The chain links TRBV7-6 to TRBJ2-3, with a possible D match to TRBD1 (6 bases). CDR3 length: 15 residues. V was trimmed by 1 base and J by 3 bases, leaving 11 bases between them. Germline values: CDR1 SGHVS, CDR2 FNYEAQ. CDR3 region: CASSLVGAGTDTQYF. The CDR3 coding sequence is TGTGCCAGCAGCTTAGTGGGGGCCGGGACAGATACGCAGTATTTT.

The chain is built from TRBV19 and TRBJ1-5; no clear D. CDR1 and CDR2 (germline): LNHDA, SQIVND (reference sequence). Trimming shortened V by 5 bases and J by 5 bases, and 16 bases separated the two germline ends. This CDR3 contains 15 residues. CDR3 nucleotide sequence: TGTGCCAGTAGTCGATCCCTGAACCCTTATCAGCCCCAGCATTTT. This gives the protein CASSRSLNPYQPQHF.

The rearrangement links TRBV5-1 to TRBJ2-6; D might be TRBD1 (6 bases). V shed 0 bases and J shed 1 base, with 14 bases lying between them. CDR1 and CDR2 from the germline V gene are SGHRS and YFSETQ. This CDR3 spans 18 amino acids. CDR3: CASSLVRGIGSGANVLTF. The CDR3 DNA is TGCGCCAGCAGCTTGGTCAGGGGAATTGGATCTGGGGCCAACGTCCTGACTTTC.

The rearrangement uses TRBV30 and TRBJ1-2; no definite D call. This CDR3 has 11 amino acids. Germline CDR1 reads GTSNPN; CDR2 reads SVGIG (reference sequence). Trimming cost V 6 bases and J 4 bases, with 9 bases left between them. CDR3 sequence (DNA): TGTGCCTGCCCGACAAGCTATGGCTACACCTTC. This translates into CACPTSYGYTF.

Here the CDR3 reads CASSLRGAGSPLHF. CDR3 in DNA: TGTGCCAGCAGCTTACGGGGAGCGGGTTCACCCCTCCACTTT. This chain links TRBV5-4 with TRBJ1-6; D unresolved. CDR3 length: 14 residues. Trimming left V 2 bases short and J 9 bases short, with 12 bases between. Per the germline V gene, CDR1 is SGHNT and CDR2 is YYREEE (reference sequence). Variable domain in full (rest from reference TRBV5-4 and TRBJ1-6): ETGVTQSPTHLIKTRGQQVTLRCSSQSGHNTVSWYQQALGQGPQFIFQYYREEENGRGNFPPRFSGLQFPNYSSELNVNALELDDSALYLCASSLRGAGSPLHFGNGTRLTVT.

The chain employs TRBV25-1 and TRBJ2-7, with TRBD2 matching 8 bases. The J segment lost 3 bases and the V segment lost 7 bases, leaving 8 bases of the junction unmatched. Germline V CDR1 and CDR2: MGHDK, SYGVNS. The CDR3 has 14 residues. The DNA for the CDR3 is TGTGCCAGCACCCCGAACGGGGGGGTCTACGAGCAGTACTTC. Its translation: CASTPNGGVYEQYF.

This clone was counted a single time. J is TRBJ1-3 and V is TRBV5-5; the D is unclear. V was cut by 0 bases and J by 8 bases, with 15 bases left in between. CDR1 is SGHKS, CDR2 YYEKEE, per germline (reference sequence). This CDR3 spans 15 amino acids. The CDR3 protein is CASSLGRTVVDTIYF. CDR3 in DNA: TGTGCCAGCAGCTTGGGTAGGACCGTCGTGGACACCATATATTTT.

J is TRBJ1-5 and V is TRBV23-1, with D unresolved. TRBV23-1 is placed among ORFs of uncertain function. V shed 6 bases and J shed 2 bases, with 11 bases lying between them. This CDR3 spans 14 amino acids. The CDR3 DNA sequence: TGCGCCAGCAGCCCGGCCGGGGGCAATCAGCCCCAGCATTTT. Translated, it gives CASSPAGGNQPQHF.

The chain is built from TRBV18 and TRBJ1-1; no reliable D call. The CDR3 is made up of 13 amino acids. From germline, CDR1 is KGHSH and CDR2 LQKENI. Between the trimmed V and J ends, which lost 3 bases and 5 bases, there was a span of 10 bases. As DNA, the CDR3 is TGTGCCAGCTCACCGATCATGAGAACTGAAGCTTTCTTT. Translating gives CASSPIMRTEAFF.

The chain joins TRBV15 to TRBJ2-1, with D perhaps TRBD1 or TRBD2 (5 bases each). CDR1 LNHNV and CDR2 YYDKDF come from the germline V gene (reference sequence). V lost 2 bases, J lost 0 bases, and 14 bases lay in between. The CDR3 extends over 17 amino acids. CDR3 sequence: CATSRSGTGSSYNEQFF. The DNA of the CDR3 is TGTGCCACCAGCAGATCCGGGACGGGGAGCTCCTACAATGAGCAGTTCTTC.

This chain connects TRBV7-9 to TRBJ2-3; TRBD2 matches at 14 bases. Germline V lookup: CDR1 SEHNR, CDR2 FQNEAQ (reference sequence). Trimming removed 5 bases from V and 9 bases from J; junction bases left unmatched: 4. The CDR3 loop spans 14 amino acids. The CDR3 sequence is CASSPGLAGVTQYF. The CDR3 DNA follows: TGTGCCAGCAGCCCGGGACTAGCGGGGGTAACGCAGTATTTT.

The rearrangement joins TRBV6-5 to TRBJ2-3; D is unclear. CDR3 size: 11 residues. Germline V gene sequence: CDR1 MNHEY, CDR2 SVGAGI. Trimming left V 2 bases short and J 4 bases short, with 1 base between. The CDR3 sequence is CASSYADTQYF. In DNA form, the CDR3 reads TGTGCCAGCAGTTACGCAGATACGCAGTATTTT.

This clone was counted a single time. This rearrangement joins TRBV14 to TRBJ1-6; D call uncertain. CDR1 SGHDN and CDR2 FVKESK come from the germline V gene. The CDR3 runs to 13 residues. V was clipped by 6 bases and J by 9 bases, with 12 bases between them. The CDR3 is CASRREGGSPLHF. The CDR3 DNA sequence: TGTGCCAGCAGGCGGGAGGGCGGTTCACCCCTCCACTTT.

V is TRBV7-2 and J is TRBJ2-4, with D unresolved. This CDR3 region has 14 residues. Germline loops: CDR1 SGHTA, CDR2 FQGNSA. V was shortened by 3 bases and J by 6 bases, with 12 bases between the two germline ends. This chain's CDR3 is CASSFPPYVNIQYF. The CDR3 nucleotides read TGTGCCAGCAGCTTCCCCCCGTACGTAAACATTCAGTACTTC.

The chain combines TRBV30 with TRBJ2-4; 10 bases are a match to TRBD2. Per the germline V gene, CDR1 is GTSNPN and CDR2 is SVGIG (reference sequence). J gave up 8 bases and V 3 bases, and 7 bases lay outside the gene matches. The CDR3 is made up of 14 amino acids. CDR3 sequence: CAWRTGTSVDIQYF. CDR3 DNA sequence: TGTGCCTGGAGGACCGGGACTAGCGTAGACATTCAGTACTTC.

The rearrangement links TRBV18 to TRBJ2-5, with a possible D match to TRBD1 (6 bases). The CDR3 covers 13 residues. Germline V gene data show CDR1 as KGHSH and CDR2 as LQKENI. Trimming took 5 bases from V and 4 from J, leaving 11 bases between them. The CDR3 DNA reads TGTGCCAGCTCAACCAGGGGTATAGAGACCCAGTACTTC. This gives the protein CASSTRGIETQYF.

This rearrangement joins TRBV7-9 to TRBJ2-6; unclear D gene. This CDR3 is 15 amino acids long. Trimming stripped 5 bases from V and 0 bases from J, with 8 bases between. Germline CDR1 SEHNR, CDR2 FQNEAQ (reference sequence). This CDR3 reads CASSGQRSGANVLTF. The CDR3 coding sequence is TGTGCCAGCAGCGGTCAGCGCTCTGGGGCCAACGTCCTGACTTTC.

The rearrangement links TRBV19 to TRBJ1-5, with 8 bases lining up with TRBD1. V was pared by 7 bases and J by 7 bases, with 9 bases of the junction left unmatched. The CDR3 loop spans 14 amino acids. CDR1 LNHDA and CDR2 SQIVND come from the germline V gene (reference sequence). The DNA for the CDR3 is TGTGCCAGTACCAAGGACAGGGTAGGGCAGCCCCAGCATTTT. Protein product: CASTKDRVGQPQHF.

V gene TRBV2 combines with J gene TRBJ2-7; D is unclear. V lost 7 bases, J lost 3 bases, and 16 bases lay in between. From germline, CDR1 is SNHLY and CDR2 FYNNEI. The CDR3 totals 14 residues. Here the CDR3 reads CASTKTTTLYEQYF. The CDR3 DNA follows: TGTGCCAGCACCAAGACCACTACGCTCTACGAGCAGTACTTC. The complete variable domain, with remaining parts taken from reference TRBV2 and TRBJ2-7, reads EPEVTQTPSHQVTQMGQEVILRCVPISNHLYFYWYRQILGQKVEFLVSFYNNEISEKSEIFDDQFSVERPDGSNFTLKIRSTKLEDSAMYFCASTKTTTLYEQYFGPGTRLTVT.

The rearrangement uses TRBV19 and TRBJ1-2, with D perhaps matching TRBD1 (5 bases). V shed 1 base and J shed 7 bases, with 13 bases lying between them. The CDR3 is made up of 14 amino acids. Germline loops: CDR1 LNHDA, CDR2 SQIVND (reference sequence). CDR3: CASSIAEGLGGYTF. CDR3 bases: TGTGCCAGTAGTATAGCGGAGGGGCTCGGTGGCTACACCTTC.

In the case of this clone: Other DNA variants within this sample encode the same CDR3. The gene calls are TRBV11-2 and TRBJ2-5, with 9 bases that match TRBD2. The length of the CDR3 is 14 residues. J gave up 7 bases and V 1 base, and 4 bases lay outside the gene matches. Looked up from germline, CDR1 is SGHAT and CDR2 is FQNNGV. CDR3 nucleotide sequence: TGTGCCAGCAGCTTAGGGCGGGGGGGGGCGACCCAGTACTTC. Translated: CASSLGRGGATQYF.

This rearrangement joins TRBV5-5 to TRBJ2-7, with TRBD2 matching 9 bases. This CDR3 contains 16 residues. CDR1 is SGHKS, CDR2 YYEKEE, per germline (reference sequence). The V and J ends lost 0 bases and 2 bases, in that order; junction bases with no gene match: 6. CDR3 DNA sequence: TGTGCCAGCAGCTTGGCTAGTAGCGGGGGTGCCTACGAGCAGTACTTC. Translation: CASSLASSGGAYEQYF.

This rearrangement joins TRBV10-2 to TRBJ2-7, with D possibly being TRBD1 or TRBD2 (6 bases each). The CDR3 is 14 amino acids. V lost 8 bases and J lost 2, with 16 bases in between. The germline gives CDR1 WSHSY, CDR2 SAAADI. CDR3 residues: CASLRGDGAYEQYF. CDR3 coding DNA: TGCGCCAGCCTGAGGGGGGACGGAGCCTACGAGCAGTACTTC.

The chain recombines TRBV10-3 with TRBJ2-3; a weak D match, TRBD2 (5 bases). This CDR3 is built from 13 residues. Germline CDR1 is ENHRY and CDR2 is SYGVKD. V shed 6 bases and J shed 2 bases, with 9 bases lying between them. Written as DNA, the CDR3 is TGTGCCATCAGCGGTAGCGTCACAGATACGCAGTATTTT. The encoded protein is CAISGSVTDTQYF.

The V gene is TRBV6-5, the J gene TRBJ1-5; D uncertain. Germline V gene sequence: CDR1 MNHEY, CDR2 SVGAGI. The germline V and J ends were trimmed by 2 bases and 5 bases, with 4 bases remaining between them. There are 12 residues in the CDR3. The CDR3 nucleotides are TGTGCCAGCAGTTACGGGCATCAGCCCCAGCATTTT. Residues: CASSYGHQPQHF.